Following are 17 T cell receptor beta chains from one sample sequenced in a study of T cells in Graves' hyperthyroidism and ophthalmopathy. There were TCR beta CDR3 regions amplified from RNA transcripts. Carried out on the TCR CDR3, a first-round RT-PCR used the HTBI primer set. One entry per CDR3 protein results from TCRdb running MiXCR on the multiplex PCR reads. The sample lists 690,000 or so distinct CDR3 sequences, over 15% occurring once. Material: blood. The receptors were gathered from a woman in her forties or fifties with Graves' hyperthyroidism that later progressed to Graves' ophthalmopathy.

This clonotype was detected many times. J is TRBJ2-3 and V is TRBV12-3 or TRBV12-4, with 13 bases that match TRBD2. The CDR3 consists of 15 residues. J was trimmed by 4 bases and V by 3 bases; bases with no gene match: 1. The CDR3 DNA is TGTGCCAGCAGTTTCACTAGCGGGGGGGCAGATACGCAGTATTTT. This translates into CASSFTSGGADTQYF.

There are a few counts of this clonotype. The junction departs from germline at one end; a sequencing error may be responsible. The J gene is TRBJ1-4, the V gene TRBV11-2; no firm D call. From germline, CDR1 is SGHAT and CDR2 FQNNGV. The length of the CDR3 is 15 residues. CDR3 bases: TGTGCTAGCAGTACCGTAAGGCAATCTAATGAAAAACTGTTTTTT. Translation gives CASSTVRQSNEKLFF. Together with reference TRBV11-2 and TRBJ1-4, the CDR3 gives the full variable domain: EAGVAQSPRYKIIEKRQSVAFWCNPISGHATLYWYQQILGQGPKLLIQFQNNGVVDDSQLPKDRFSAERLKGVDSTLKIQPAKLEDSAVYLCASSTVRQSNEKLFFGSGTQLSVL.

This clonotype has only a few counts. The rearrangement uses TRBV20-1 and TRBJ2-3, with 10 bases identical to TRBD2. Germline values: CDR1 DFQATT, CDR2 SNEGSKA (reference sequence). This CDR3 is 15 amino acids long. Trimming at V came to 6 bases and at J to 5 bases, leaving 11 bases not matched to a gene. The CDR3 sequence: CSASRKRGGVDTQYF. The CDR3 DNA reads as TGCAGTGCCAGCCGGAAGCGGGGGGGAGTAGATACGCAGTATTTT.

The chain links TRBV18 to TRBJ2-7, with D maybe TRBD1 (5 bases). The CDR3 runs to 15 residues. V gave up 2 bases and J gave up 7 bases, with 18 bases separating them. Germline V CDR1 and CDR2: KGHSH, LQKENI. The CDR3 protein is CASSPGAALQGEQYF. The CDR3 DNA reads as TGTGCCAGCTCACCAGGGGCAGCACTCCAGGGTGAGCAGTACTTC.

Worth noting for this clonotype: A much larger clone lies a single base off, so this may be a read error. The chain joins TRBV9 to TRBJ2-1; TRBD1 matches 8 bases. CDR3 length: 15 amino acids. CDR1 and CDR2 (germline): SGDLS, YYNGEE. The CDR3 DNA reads TGTGCCGGCAGCGTATCTGGACAGGGTCGCAATGAGCAGTTCTTC. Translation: CAGSVSGQGRNEQFF.

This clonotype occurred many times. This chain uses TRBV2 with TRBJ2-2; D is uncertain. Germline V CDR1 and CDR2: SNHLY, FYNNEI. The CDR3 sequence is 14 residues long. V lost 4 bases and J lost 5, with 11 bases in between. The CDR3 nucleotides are TGTGCCAGCAGTGTGTCCAGGAGTACCGGGGAGCTGTTTTTT. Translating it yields CASSVSRSTGELFF.

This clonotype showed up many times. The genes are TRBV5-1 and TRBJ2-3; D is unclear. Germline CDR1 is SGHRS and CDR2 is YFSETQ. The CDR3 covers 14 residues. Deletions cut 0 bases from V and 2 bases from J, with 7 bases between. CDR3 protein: CASSLADHTDTQYF. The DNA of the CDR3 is TGCGCCAGCAGCTTGGCCGACCACACAGATACGCAGTATTTT.

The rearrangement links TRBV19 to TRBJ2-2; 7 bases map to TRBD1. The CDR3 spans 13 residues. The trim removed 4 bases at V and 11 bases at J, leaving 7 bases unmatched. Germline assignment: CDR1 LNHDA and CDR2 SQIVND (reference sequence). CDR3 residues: CASSTQGVVELFF. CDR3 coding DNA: TGTGCCAGTAGTACCCAGGGGGTAGTAGAGCTGTTTTTT.

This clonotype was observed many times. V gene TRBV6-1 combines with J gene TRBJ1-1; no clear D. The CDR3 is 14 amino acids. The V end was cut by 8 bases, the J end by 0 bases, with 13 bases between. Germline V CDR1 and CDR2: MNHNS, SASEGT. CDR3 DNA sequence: TGTGCCAGCGTTTCGAGAGGTATGAACACTGAAGCTTTCTTT. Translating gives CASVSRGMNTEAFF.

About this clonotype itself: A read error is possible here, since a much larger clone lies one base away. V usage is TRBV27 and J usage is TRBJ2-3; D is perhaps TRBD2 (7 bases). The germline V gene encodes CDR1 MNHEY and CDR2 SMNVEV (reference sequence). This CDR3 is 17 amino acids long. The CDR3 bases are TGTGCCCGCAGTGAACGACTTAGGGGGGGGAACACAGATACGCAGTATTTT. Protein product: CARSERLRGGNTDTQYF.

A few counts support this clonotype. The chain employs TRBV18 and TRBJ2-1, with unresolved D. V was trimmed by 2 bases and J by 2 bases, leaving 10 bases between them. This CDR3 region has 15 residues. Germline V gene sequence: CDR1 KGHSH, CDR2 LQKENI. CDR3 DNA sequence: TGTGCCAGCTCACCAGGGGTATCGACCTACAATGAGCAGTTCTTC. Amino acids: CASSPGVSTYNEQFF.

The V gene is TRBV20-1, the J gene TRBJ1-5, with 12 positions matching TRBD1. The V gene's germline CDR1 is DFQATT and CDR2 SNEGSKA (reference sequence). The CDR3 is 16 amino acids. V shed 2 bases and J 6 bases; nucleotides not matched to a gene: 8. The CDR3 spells CSARPGTGGFSQPQHF. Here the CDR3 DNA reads TGCAGTGCTAGACCCGGGACAGGGGGCTTTTCTCAGCCCCAGCATTTT.

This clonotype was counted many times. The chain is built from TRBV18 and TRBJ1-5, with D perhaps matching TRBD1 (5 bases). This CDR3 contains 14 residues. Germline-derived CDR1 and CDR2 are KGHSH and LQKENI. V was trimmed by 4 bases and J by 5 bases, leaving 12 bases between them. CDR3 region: CASSLQGDDQPQHF. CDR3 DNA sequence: TGTGCCAGCTCACTCCAGGGTGACGATCAGCCCCAGCATTTT.

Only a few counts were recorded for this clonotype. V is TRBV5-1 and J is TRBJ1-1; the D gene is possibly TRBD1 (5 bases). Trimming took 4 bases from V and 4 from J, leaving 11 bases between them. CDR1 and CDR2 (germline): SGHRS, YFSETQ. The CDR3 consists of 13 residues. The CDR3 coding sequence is TGCGCCAGCAGCGGAACCAGGGCCACTGAAGCTTTCTTT. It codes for CASSGTRATEAFF.

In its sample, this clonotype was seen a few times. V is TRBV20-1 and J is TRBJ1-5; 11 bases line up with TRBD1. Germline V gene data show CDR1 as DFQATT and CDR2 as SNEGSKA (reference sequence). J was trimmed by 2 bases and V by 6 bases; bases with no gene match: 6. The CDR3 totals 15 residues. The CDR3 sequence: CSALGQGVGNQPQHF. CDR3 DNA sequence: TGCAGTGCATTGGGACAGGGGGTGGGCAATCAGCCCCAGCATTTT.

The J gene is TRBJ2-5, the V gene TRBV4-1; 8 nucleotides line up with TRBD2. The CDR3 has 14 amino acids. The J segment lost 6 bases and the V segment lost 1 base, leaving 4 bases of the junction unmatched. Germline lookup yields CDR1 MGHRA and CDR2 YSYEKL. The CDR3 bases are TGCGCCAGCAGCCAAGCGGGGGGGCTGAAGACCCAGTACTTC. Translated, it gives CASSQAGGLKTQYF.

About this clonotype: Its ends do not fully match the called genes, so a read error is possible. The CDR3 reads CASSRILGGASGNTIHF. The CDR3 bases are TGTGCCAGCAGCCGAATCCTGGGGGGCGCATCTGGAAACACCATACATTTT. This chain joins TRBV3-1 and TRBJ1-3, with a possible D match to TRBD1 (6 bases). The CDR3 covers 17 residues. Germline V gene lookup returns CDR1 LGHDT and CDR2 YNNKEL (reference sequence).